This T cell receptor beta chain was sequenced in a study of response to subunit inactivated influenza vaccine (dated by TCRdb to the late 2010s). About the full investigation: To follow how T cells responded to a trivalent subunit inactivated influenza vaccine, the researchers relied on deep quantitative profiling of the T cell receptor repertoire.

V and J are truncated by 3 bases and 8 bases respectively, leaving an intervening sequence of 8 bases. The CDR3 spans 12 residues, from the cysteine through the phenylalanine. Only the CDR3 region is kept as DNA, spanning 36 bases read in frame from base 1. The investigation overall reported the following: According to the authors, only a limited number of new T cells may be recruited by each seasonal influenza vaccination.

Receptor amplification or capture employed RT-PCR. Sequenced on an Illumina HiSeq 2500. TCRdb itself trimmed the public reads at Q25 with fastp, ran MiXCR and retained productive beta chains. CDR3 protein duplicates are merged, each entry listing the most common genes and DNA. The sample contains 450,000 to 550,000 distinct CDR3 sequences, 25% of them found a single time. In total, the top ten clones hold over 1.5% of the sample. This clonotype was recorded a few times. Its antigen is unknown. The sample holds no much larger clone one base away, and base qualities are not on file. This receptor chain uses TRBV12-3 or TRBV12-4 and TRBJ2-4, with no confidently assigned D gene. The TCR sequence derives from a man aged 50-59 years who received an inactivated influenza vaccine. Donor details come from another sample of the same person, matched by shared clones. Material: CD4+ T cells sorted from PBMCs, obtained around 5 days after vaccination. The CDR3 protein: CASSFGSDIQYF. The DNA reads as follows: TGTGCCAGCAGTTTTGGATCAGACATTCAGTACTTC.